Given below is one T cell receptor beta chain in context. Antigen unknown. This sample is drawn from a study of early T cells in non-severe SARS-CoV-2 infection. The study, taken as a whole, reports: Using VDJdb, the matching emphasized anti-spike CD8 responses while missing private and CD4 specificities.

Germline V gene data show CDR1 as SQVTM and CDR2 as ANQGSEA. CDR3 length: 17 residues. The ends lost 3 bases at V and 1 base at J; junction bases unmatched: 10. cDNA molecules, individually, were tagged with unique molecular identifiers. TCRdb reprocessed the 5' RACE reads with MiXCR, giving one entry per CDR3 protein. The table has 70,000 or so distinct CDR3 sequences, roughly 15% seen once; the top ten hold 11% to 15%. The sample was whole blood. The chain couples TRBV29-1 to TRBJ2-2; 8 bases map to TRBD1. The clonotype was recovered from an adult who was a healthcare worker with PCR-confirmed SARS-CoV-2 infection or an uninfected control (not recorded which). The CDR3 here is CSVDGPGTGGNTGELFF. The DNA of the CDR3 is TGCAGCGTTGACGGCCCCGGGACAGGTGGGAACACCGGGGAGCTGTTTTTT.